Included here is one TCR beta chain sequence, with context. As yet, its antigen is unknown. The table came from immunoSEQ multiplex PCR; TCRdb's copy has only in-frame clones and leaves some out. The table has 18,000 or so clones, around 85% seen once. This sample stems from a study of CD4+ T cells in melanoma. General study findings and limits: Reportedly, melanoma neoantigen-specific CD4+ T cells showed varied differentiation states. A reported correlation linked neoantigen-specific CD4+ T cells to CD8+, macrophage and B cell function.

The V segment lost 5 bases and the J segment 7 bases; nucleotides outside the gene matches: 4. The CDR3 sequence is 14 residues long. Germline CDR1 is SEHNR and CDR2 is FQNEAQ (reference sequence). V usage is TRBV7-9 and J usage is TRBJ2-1; 11 nucleotides line up with TRBD2. Sample: cells from a culture (not recorded whether cultured in vitro). This receptor was taken from a human donor with melanoma. CDR3 residues: CASSLSGGGNEQFF. The CDR3 DNA reads as TGTGCCAGCAGCCTTAGCGGGGGGGGAAATGAGCAGTTCTTC.